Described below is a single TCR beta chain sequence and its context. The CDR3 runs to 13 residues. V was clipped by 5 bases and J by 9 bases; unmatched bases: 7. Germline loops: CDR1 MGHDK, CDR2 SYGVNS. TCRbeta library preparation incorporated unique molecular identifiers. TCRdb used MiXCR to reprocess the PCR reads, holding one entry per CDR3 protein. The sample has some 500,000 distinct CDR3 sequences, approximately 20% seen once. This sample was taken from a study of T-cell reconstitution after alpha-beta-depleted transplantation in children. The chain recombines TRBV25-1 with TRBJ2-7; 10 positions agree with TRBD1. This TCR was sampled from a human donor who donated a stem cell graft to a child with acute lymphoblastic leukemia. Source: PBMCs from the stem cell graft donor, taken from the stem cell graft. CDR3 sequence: CASSSGTGVRQYF. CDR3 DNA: TGTGCCAGCAGTTCCGGGACAGGGGTTCGGCAGTACTTC.